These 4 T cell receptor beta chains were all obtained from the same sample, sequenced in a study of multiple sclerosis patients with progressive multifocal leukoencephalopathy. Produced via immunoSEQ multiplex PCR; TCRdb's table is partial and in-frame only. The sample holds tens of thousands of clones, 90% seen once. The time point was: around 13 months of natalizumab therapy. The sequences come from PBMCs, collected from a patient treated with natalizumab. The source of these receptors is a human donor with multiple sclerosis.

CDR3 sequence: CASSFIAGAGNTIYF. The CDR3 region has the DNA TGTGCCAGCAGCTTTATTGCAGGGGCTGGAAACACCATATATTTT. The chain has TRBV5-4 and TRBJ1-3, with D tentatively TRBD1 (6 bases). The CDR3 totals 15 residues. Germline assignment: CDR1 SGHNT and CDR2 YYREEE (reference sequence). Trimming left V 2 bases short and J 2 bases short, with 11 bases between.

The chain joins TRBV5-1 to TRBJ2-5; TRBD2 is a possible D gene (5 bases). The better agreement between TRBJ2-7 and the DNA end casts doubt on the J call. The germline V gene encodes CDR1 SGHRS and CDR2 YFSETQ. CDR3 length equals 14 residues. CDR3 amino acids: CASSLDYRGYEQYF. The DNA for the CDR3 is TGCGCCAGCAGCTTGGATTACCGGGGTTACGAGCAGTACTTC.

The chain's CDR3 is CASSLSIRETQYF. DNA of the CDR3: TGTGCCAGCAGTTTATCGATAAGGGAGACCCAGTACTTC. The V and J genes are TRBV27 and TRBJ2-5; D is undetermined. The V end was cut by 0 bases, the J end by 5 bases, with 7 bases between. This CDR3 contains 13 residues. Germline lookup yields CDR1 MNHEY and CDR2 SMNVEV (reference sequence).

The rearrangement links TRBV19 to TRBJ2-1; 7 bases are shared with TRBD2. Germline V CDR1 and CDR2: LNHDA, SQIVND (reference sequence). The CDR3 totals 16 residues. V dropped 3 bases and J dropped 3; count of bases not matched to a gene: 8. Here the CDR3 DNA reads TGTGCCAGTAGTATCGGGAAGCGGGGCATCTACAATGAGCAGTTCTTC. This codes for CASSIGKRGIYNEQFF.